Listed below are T cell receptor beta chains from one sample, sequenced in a study of metastatic and nonmetastatic thyroid tumors. MiXCR was used by TCRdb to re-call the PCR reads. The sample lists 3,200 or so clones, roughly a quarter seen once, with 15% in the top ten. Sequenced sample: tumor tissue. These receptors all stem from a female donor with papillary thyroid cancer or a benign thyroid nodule (not recorded which). Some clones in this sample may be carry-over from other donors' samples. The CDR3 runs from the conserved cysteine through the conserved F or W. D genes are given only for firm matches. For some rows the clone size is stated as once, few or many, or as a class when expanded; others skip it.

j_gene | d_gene | v_gene | abundance | CDR3aa | CDR3nt
TRBJ2-1 | NA | TRBV7-2 | medium-sized | CASSFGALGDEQFF | TGTGCCAGCAGCTTCGGCGCTTTAGGCGATGAGCAGTTCTTC
TRBJ1-2 | NA | TRBV2 | NA | CASISVYGYTF | TGTGCCAGCATATCAGTCTATGGCTACACCTTC
TRBJ1-2 | NA | TRBV29-1 | NA | CSVKRGGGYTF | TGCAGCGTTAAGAGGGGAGGTGGCTACACCTTC
TRBJ1-5 | NA | TRBV6-1 | NA | CASSESPDNQPQHF | TGTGCCAGCAGTGAGTCGCCAGACAATCAGCCCCAGCATTTT
TRBJ2-7 | TRBD1 | TRBV27 | few | CASSLRDRIGGYEQYF | TGTGCCAGCAGTTTAAGGGACAGAATAGGGGGCTACGAGCAGTACTTC
TRBJ1-5 | NA | TRBV5-6 | medium-sized | CASSLGGVGDNQPQHF | TGTGCCAGCAGCTTGGGAGGGGTTGGGGACAATCAGCCCCAGCATTTT
TRBJ2-7 | TRBD1 | TRBV7-2 | NA | CASSLDRGLTYEQYF | TGTGCCAGCAGCCTGGACAGGGGCCTGACCTACGAGCAGTACTTC
TRBJ1-3 | TRBD1 | TRBV14 | many | CASSQEGQVTGNTIYF | TGTGCCAGCAGCCAAGAGGGACAGGTCACTGGAAACACCATATATTTT
TRBJ2-1 | TRBD2 | TRBV20-1 | medium-sized | CSAEMAGGTYEQFF | TGCAGTGCAGAGATGGCGGGGGGTACTTATGAGCAGTTCTTC
TRBJ2-7 | NA | TRBV4-2 | medium-sized | CASSQAEGQIYEQYF | TGTGCCAGCAGCCAAGCGGAGGGACAGATCTACGAGCAGTACTTC
TRBJ1-2 | NA | TRBV20-1 | NA | CSARAGGYTF | TGCAGTGCTAGAGCCGGTGGCTACACCTTC
TRBJ2-2 | TRBD2 | TRBV7-2 | medium-sized | CASSRLLAGVPPGELFF | TGTGCCAGCAGCCGTCTTCTAGCGGGAGTCCCCCCCGGGGAGCTGTTTTTT
TRBJ1-2 | TRBD1 | TRBV27 | few | CASSSNRGFDGYTF | TGTGCCAGCAGTTCCAACAGGGGGTTTGATGGCTACACCTTC
TRBJ1-1 | NA | TRBV28 | large | CASSSVSRQLGGEAFF | TGTGCCAGCAGTTCAGTTTCGCGGCAGCTAGGTGGTGAAGCTTTCTTT
TRBJ2-1 | TRBD1 | TRBV5-1 | NA | CASSSGQGSLYNEQFF | TGCGCCAGCAGCTCGGGACAGGGTTCGCTTTACAATGAGCAGTTCTTC
TRBJ2-7 | TRBD2 | TRBV7-3 | medium-sized | CASSFTAGGINEQYF | TGTGCCAGCAGCTTTACAGCGGGAGGGATCAACGAGCAGTACTTC
TRBJ2-5 | NA | TRBV5-5 | medium-sized | CASSLRADLQETQYF | TGTGCCAGCAGCTTGAGGGCAGACCTTCAAGAGACCCAGTACTTC
TRBJ2-6 | TRBD1 | TRBV3-1 | medium-sized | CASSQTGTGYNVLTF | TGTGCCAGCAGCCAAACCGGGACAGGGTATAACGTCCTGACTTTC
TRBJ1-6 | TRBD1 | TRBV6-6 | few | CASSTQGSSYNSPLHF | TGTGCCAGCAGTACACAGGGGAGCTCCTATAATTCACCCCTCCACTTT
TRBJ2-7 | NA | TRBV28 | many | CASSLSQRDEQYF | TGTGCCAGCAGTTTAAGCCAGAGAGACGAGCAGTACTTC
TRBJ2-1 | TRBD2 | TRBV6-1 | few | CASSATPGLAGNEQFF | TGTGCCAGCAGTGCCACCCCGGGACTAGCGGGAAATGAGCAGTTCTTC
TRBJ1-5 | NA | TRBV4-3 | NA | CASSQENSARQPQHF | TGCGCCAGCAGCCAAGAGAACAGCGCCAGACAGCCCCAGCATTTT
TRBJ2-7 | NA | TRBV6-2/TRBV6-3 | large | CATKHQGYEQYF | TGTGCCACCAAGCATCAGGGCTACGAGCAGTACTTC
TRBJ1-1 | TRBD1 | TRBV4-3 | once | CASSQATGIGAEAFF | TGCGCCAGCAGCCAAGCGACAGGGATTGGGGCTGAAGCTTTCTTT
TRBJ2-7 | NA | TRBV20-1 | NA | CSAFNGRESSYEQYF | TGCAGTGCTTTTAATGGCAGGGAGAGCTCCTACGAGCAGTACTTC
TRBJ1-5 | NA | TRBV6-1 | NA | CASREYMGNQPQHF | TGTGCCAGCAGAGAGTACATGGGCAATCAGCCCCAGCATTTT
TRBJ1-6 | TRBD1 | TRBV6-9 | few | CASSLGGLSYNSPLHF | TGTGCCAGCAGCTTAGGGGGCCTCTCCTATAATTCACCCCTCCACTTT
TRBJ2-7 | TRBD1 | TRBV27 | NA | CASSLRTGASYEQYF | TGTGCCAGCAGCCTCCGGACAGGGGCGTCCTACGAGCAGTACTTC